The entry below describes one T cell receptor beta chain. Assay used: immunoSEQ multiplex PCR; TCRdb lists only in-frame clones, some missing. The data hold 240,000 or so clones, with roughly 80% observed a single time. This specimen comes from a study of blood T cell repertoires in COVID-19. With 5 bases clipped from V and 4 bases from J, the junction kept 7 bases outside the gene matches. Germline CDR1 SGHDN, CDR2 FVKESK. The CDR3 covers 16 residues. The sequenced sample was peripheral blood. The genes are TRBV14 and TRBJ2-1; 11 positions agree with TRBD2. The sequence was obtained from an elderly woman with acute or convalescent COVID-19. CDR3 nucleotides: TGTGCCAGCAGCGTAGCGGGGGGGCCGCGGTACAATGAGCAGTTCTTC. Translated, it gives CASSVAGGPRYNEQFF.